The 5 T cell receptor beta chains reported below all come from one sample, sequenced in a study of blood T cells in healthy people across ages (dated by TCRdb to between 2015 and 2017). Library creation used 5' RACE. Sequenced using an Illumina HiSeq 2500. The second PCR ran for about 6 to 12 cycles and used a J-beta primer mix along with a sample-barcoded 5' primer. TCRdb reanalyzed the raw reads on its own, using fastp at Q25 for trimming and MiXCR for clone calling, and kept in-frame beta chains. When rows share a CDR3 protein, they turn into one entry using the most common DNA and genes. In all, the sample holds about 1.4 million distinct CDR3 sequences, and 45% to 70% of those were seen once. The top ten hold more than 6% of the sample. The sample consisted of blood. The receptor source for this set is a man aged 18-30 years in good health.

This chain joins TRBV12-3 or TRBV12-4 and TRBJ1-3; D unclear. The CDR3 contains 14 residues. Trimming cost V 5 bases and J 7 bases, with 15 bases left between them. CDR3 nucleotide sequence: TGTGCCAGCAGTATCGGACCGCTTGGGAACACCATATATTTT. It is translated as CASSIGPLGNTIYF.

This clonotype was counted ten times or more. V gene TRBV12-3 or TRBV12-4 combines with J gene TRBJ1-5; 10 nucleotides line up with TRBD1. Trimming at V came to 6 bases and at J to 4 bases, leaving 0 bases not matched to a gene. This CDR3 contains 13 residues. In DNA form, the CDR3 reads TGTGCCAGCAGGGGACAGGGGAATCAGCCCCAGCATTTT. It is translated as CASRGQGNQPQHF.

CDR3 residues: CASRRGTGGLGTEAFF. The CDR3 region has the DNA TGTGCCAGTAGGAGGGGAACAGGGGGCTTGGGCACTGAAGCTTTCTTT. The chain couples TRBV19 to TRBJ1-1; 9 bases are shared with TRBD1. V dropped 6 bases and J dropped 4; count of bases not matched to a gene: 12. This CDR3 spans 16 amino acids. CDR1 and CDR2 from the germline V gene are LNHDA and SQIVND (reference sequence).

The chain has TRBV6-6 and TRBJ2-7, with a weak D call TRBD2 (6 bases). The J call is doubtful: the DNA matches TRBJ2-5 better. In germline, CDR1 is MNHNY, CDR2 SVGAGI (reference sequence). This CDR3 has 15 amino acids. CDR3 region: CASSYQRGLLETQYF. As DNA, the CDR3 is TGTGCCAGCAGTTACCAAAGAGGACTACTCGAGACCCAGTACTTC.

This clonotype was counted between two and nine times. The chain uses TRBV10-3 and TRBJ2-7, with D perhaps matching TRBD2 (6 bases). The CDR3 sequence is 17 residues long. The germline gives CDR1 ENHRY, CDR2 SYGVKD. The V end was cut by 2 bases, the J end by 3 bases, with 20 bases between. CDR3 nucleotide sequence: TGTGCCATCAGTGAGCCATCACGGGTAGCGGACTACTACGAGCAGTACTTC. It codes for CAISEPSRVADYYEQYF.